Listed below are T cell receptor beta chains from one sample, sequenced in a study of blood T cell repertoires in COVID-19. Only in-frame clones appear in the TCRdb table, and some are missing; sequencing was by immunoSEQ multiplex PCR. The sample records 65,000 to 70,000 clones, 87% being singletons. Material: peripheral blood. These receptors all stem from a woman older than 75 with acute or convalescent COVID-19. CDR3s include the opening cysteine and the closing phenylalanine or tryptophan. D genes are given only for firm matches. Only some rows state a clone size, as once, few, many or a class for expanded clones.

J	V	D	size	CDR3	DNA
TRBJ2-1	TRBV19	TRBD2	-	CASSPHRLAGRYNEQFF	TGTGCCAGTAGTCCTCATCGACTAGCGGGACGCTACAATGAGCAGTTCTTC
TRBJ1-1	TRBV28	TRBD1	-	CASSSGQGWNTEAFF	TGTGCCAGCAGTTCGGGACAGGGCTGGAACACTGAAGCTTTCTTT
TRBJ2-1	TRBV9	TRBD2	-	CASSRTSGNINEQFF	TGTGCCAGCAGCCGAACTAGCGGGAATATAAATGAGCAGTTCTTC
TRBJ2-7	TRBV6-5	-	-	CASSYLYEQYF	TGTGCCAGCAGTTACCTCTACGAGCAGTACTTC
TRBJ1-2	TRBV28	TRBD1	-	CASSIGQGNYGYTF	TGTGCCAGCAGTATCGGACAGGGTAACTATGGCTACACCTTC
TRBJ2-1	TRBV5-1	TRBD2	-	CASSYFRTSGGYNEQFF	TGCGCCAGCAGCTACTTTCGGACTAGCGGGGGCTACAATGAGCAGTTCTTC
TRBJ1-2	TRBV7-2	-	-	CASSLGGRFMAGYTF	TGTGCCAGCAGCTTAGGGGGGCGCTTTATGGCGGGCTACACCTTC
TRBJ1-2	TRBV2	TRBD1	-	CASSDRQGTRGYTF	TGTGCCAGCAGTGATCGACAGGGGACGCGTGGCTACACCTTC
TRBJ1-5	TRBV5-1	TRBD1	-	CASSPGTEANQPQHF	TGCGCCAGCAGCCCCGGGACAGAGGCGAATCAGCCCCAGCATTTT
TRBJ2-5	TRBV18	-	few	CASSLTDKETQYF	TGTGCCAGCTCGCTAACAGATAAAGAGACCCAGTACTTC
TRBJ2-2	TRBV19	-	many	CASSQGWSGELFF	TGTGCCAGTAGTCAGGGTTGGTCCGGGGAGCTGTTTTTT
TRBJ2-1	TRBV28	-	-	CASSSSTTGLGVF	TGTGCCAGCAGTTCCTCCACGACAGGACTCGGGGTCTTC
TRBJ1-2	TRBV2	-	-	CASSEARVAGGYTF	TGTGCCAGCAGTGAAGCGAGGGTTGCGGGGGGCTACACCTTC
TRBJ1-4	TRBV18	-	once	CASSIKLGEEEKLFF	TGTGCCAGCTCAATCAAACTGGGGGAGGAGGAAAAACTGTTTTTT
TRBJ1-6	TRBV7-6	-	-	CASSPGHLSYNSPLHF	TGTGCCAGCAGCCCAGGACACCTCTCCTATAATTCACCCCTCCACTTT
TRBJ1-2	TRBV2	TRBD1	-	CAGQGGFRGPYGYTF	TGTGCCGGACAGGGAGGGTTCAGGGGGCCCTATGGCTACACCTTC
TRBJ2-7	TRBV5-4	TRBD1	-	CASSSATGSLPEQYF	TGTGCCAGCAGCTCTGCGACAGGGAGCCTACCCGAGCAGTACTTC
TRBJ2-2	TRBV15	-	-	CATALGQNTGELFF	TGTGCCACCGCTCTTGGACAGAACACCGGGGAGCTGTTTTTT
TRBJ1-1	TRBV27	TRBD1	-	CASAAGQLRNTEAFF	TGTGCCAGCGCTGCGGGACAGCTAAGGAACACTGAAGCTTTCTTT
TRBJ1-3	TRBV6-5	-	-	CASISGQAGNTIYF	TGTGCCAGCATCAGCGGCCAAGCTGGAAACACCATATATTTT
TRBJ1-2	TRBV7-3	TRBD1	-	CASSLDRTGGYTF	TGTGCCAGCAGCTTAGACAGGACAGGGGGCTACACCTTC
TRBJ2-2	TRBV2	TRBD2	-	CASSPGLAGGPLAGELFF	TGTGCCAGCAGCCCGGGACTAGCGGGAGGGCCGCTGGCCGGGGAGCTGTTTTTT
TRBJ1-4	TRBV25-1	-	-	CASSGRDGRGATNEKLFF	TGTGCCAGCAGTGGCCGGGACGGGAGGGGTGCAACTAATGAAAAACTGTTTTTT
TRBJ1-3	TRBV5-4	TRBD1	once	CASSLRTGDGNTIYF	TGTGCCAGCAGCCTTAGGACAGGGGATGGAAACACCATATATTTT
TRBJ2-7	TRBV2	TRBD1	-	CASSDGTGADEQYF	TGTGCCAGCAGTGACGGGACAGGGGCGGACGAGCAGTACTTC
TRBJ1-5	TRBV5-1	-	once	CASSRGGNQPQHF	TGCGCCAGCAGCCGTGGAGGAAATCAGCCCCAGCATTTT
TRBJ2-1	TRBV5-1	TRBD2	-	CASSMELAGHYNEQFF	TGCGCCAGCAGCATGGAACTAGCGGGGCACTACAATGAGCAGTTCTTC
TRBJ2-2	TRBV11-1	-	-	CASSLARRGALGELFF	TGTGCCAGCAGCTTAGCGAGGAGGGGCGCATTAGGGGAGCTGTTTTTT
TRBJ1-6	TRBV2	TRBD1	-	CASSRQGQMGNSPLHF	TGTGCCAGCAGTAGACAGGGTCAAATGGGGAATTCACCCCTCCACTTT
TRBJ2-1	TRBV29-1	-	-	CSASGNTNEQFF	TGCAGCGCTTCGGGGAACACCAATGAGCAGTTCTTC
TRBJ1-2	TRBV28	-	-	CASNAGGLPYGYTF	TGTGCCAGCAACGCCGGAGGTTTACCCTATGGCTACACCTTC
TRBJ1-1	TRBV7-2	-	-	CASTPNSDRPLAFF	TGTGCCAGCACTCCCAACTCCGACAGGCCCTTAGCTTTCTTT
TRBJ2-1	TRBV23-1	TRBD2	-	CASRPLTGTSGGPSYNEQFF	TGCGCCAGCAGGCCACTGACCGGGACTAGCGGGGGCCCTTCCTACAATGAGCAGTTCTTC
TRBJ2-3	TRBV27	TRBD1	-	CASSRGQGITDTQYF	TGTGCCAGCAGCAGGGGACAGGGAATCACAGATACGCAGTATTTT
TRBJ2-7	TRBV27	TRBD2	-	CASSLLSGSLPYEQYF	TGTGCCAGCAGTTTACTCAGCGGGAGCCTGCCATACGAGCAGTACTTC
TRBJ1-5	TRBV28	TRBD1	-	CASSPGTGGLVGYQPQHF	TGTGCCAGCAGTCCTGGGACAGGGGGGTTGGTTGGATATCAGCCCCAGCATTTT
TRBJ2-3	TRBV9	TRBD2	-	CASPPMAAKVRDYVDTQYF	TGTGCCAGCCCCCCCATGGCGGCCAAAGTTCGGGACTATGTAGATACGCAGTATTTT
TRBJ2-2	TRBV4-2	-	-	CASSPLSPDTGELFF	TGTGCCAGCAGCCCCCTCTCTCCGGACACCGGGGAGCTGTTTTTT
TRBJ2-7	TRBV4-3	-	-	CASSQGVGVSEQYF	TGCGCCAGCAGCCAAGGGGTCGGAGTTTCCGAGCAGTACTTC
TRBJ2-7	TRBV4-3	TRBD2	-	CASSQVLAEYEQYF	TGCGCCAGCAGCCAAGTGCTAGCGGAGTACGAGCAGTACTTC
TRBJ2-7	TRBV10-1	-	-	CASSESTRAHEQYF	TGCGCCAGCAGTGAGTCGACGAGGGCCCACGAGCAGTACTTC
TRBJ1-1	TRBV7-8	-	once	CASSFDRSTEAFF	TGTGCCAGCAGCTTCGACAGAAGCACTGAAGCTTTCTTT
TRBJ1-6	TRBV5-1	TRBD1	-	CASSSTGASSYNSPLHF	TGCGCCAGCAGTTCTACAGGGGCTAGCTCCTATAATTCACCCCTCCACTTT
TRBJ1-1	TRBV7-8	-	-	CASSRGSVPGTEAFF	TGTGCCAGCAGCCGAGGGTCAGTCCCGGGGACTGAAGCTTTCTTT
TRBJ1-5	TRBV28	-	-	CASSLVISGGNQPQHF	TGTGCCAGCAGTTTGGTAATTTCGGGGGGCAATCAGCCCCAGCATTTT
TRBJ1-5	TRBV19	-	once	CASSIRRDDNQPQHF	TGTGCCAGTAGTATAAGGCGGGACGACAATCAGCCCCAGCATTTT
TRBJ2-5	TRBV6-2/TRBV6-3	TRBD2	once	CASSYRGGRAGGETQYF	TGTGCCAGCAGTTACCGCGGCGGGAGGGCCGGAGGAGAGACCCAGTACTTC
TRBJ2-3	TRBV20-1	-	once	CSASTVDTQYF	TGCAGTGCCAGTACTGTAGATACGCAGTATTTT
TRBJ1-2	TRBV6-5	-	-	CASSYRDMGGYTF	TGTGCCAGCAGTTACCGGGACATGGGTGGCTACACCTTC
TRBJ1-6	TRBV2	-	-	CASTGGVSPLHF	TGTGCCAGCACAGGAGGGGTATCACCCCTCCACTTT
TRBJ1-1	TRBV18	-	-	CASSPSTVNTEAFF	TGTGCCAGCTCACCCTCGACAGTTAACACTGAAGCTTTCTTT
TRBJ2-5	TRBV2	TRBD1	-	CASGPNRGQQTQYF	TGTGCCAGCGGCCCAAATAGGGGGCAGCAGACCCAGTACTTC
TRBJ1-1	TRBV5-1	-	-	CASRQEAMGTEAFF	TGCGCCAGCAGACAAGAGGCTATGGGCACTGAAGCTTTCTTT
TRBJ1-2	TRBV5-1	-	-	CASSWDTYGYTF	TGCGCCAGCAGCTGGGACACCTATGGCTACACCTTC
TRBJ1-1	TRBV5-5	-	-	CASSLDSKMNTEAFF	TGTGCCAGCAGCCTGGACAGTAAGATGAACACTGAAGCTTTCTTT